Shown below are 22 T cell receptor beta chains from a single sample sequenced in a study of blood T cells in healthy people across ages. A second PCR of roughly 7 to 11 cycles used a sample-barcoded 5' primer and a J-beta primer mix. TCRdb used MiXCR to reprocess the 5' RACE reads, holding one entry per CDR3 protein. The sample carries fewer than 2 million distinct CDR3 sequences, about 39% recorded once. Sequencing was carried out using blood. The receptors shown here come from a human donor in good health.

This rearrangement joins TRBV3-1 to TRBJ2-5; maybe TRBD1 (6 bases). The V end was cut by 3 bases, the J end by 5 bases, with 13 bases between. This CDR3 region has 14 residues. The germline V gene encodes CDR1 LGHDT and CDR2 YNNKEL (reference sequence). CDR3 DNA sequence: TGTGCCAGCAGCCACCTACAGGGTAGGGAGACCCAGTACTTC. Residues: CASSHLQGRETQYF.

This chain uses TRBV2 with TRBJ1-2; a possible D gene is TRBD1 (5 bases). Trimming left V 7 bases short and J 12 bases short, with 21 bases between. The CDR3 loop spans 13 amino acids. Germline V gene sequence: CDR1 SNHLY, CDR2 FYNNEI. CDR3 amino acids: CASILEFGTNDTF. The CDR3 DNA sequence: TGTGCCAGCATACTGGAATTCGGGACGAACGACACCTTC.

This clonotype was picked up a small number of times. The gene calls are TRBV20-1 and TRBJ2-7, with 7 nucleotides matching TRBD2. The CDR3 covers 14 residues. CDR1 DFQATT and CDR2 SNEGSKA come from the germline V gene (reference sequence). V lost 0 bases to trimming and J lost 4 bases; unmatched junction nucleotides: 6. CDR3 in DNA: TGCAGTGCTAGAGAAGGCGGGAGTGTGTACGAGCAGTACTTC. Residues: CSAREGGSVYEQYF.

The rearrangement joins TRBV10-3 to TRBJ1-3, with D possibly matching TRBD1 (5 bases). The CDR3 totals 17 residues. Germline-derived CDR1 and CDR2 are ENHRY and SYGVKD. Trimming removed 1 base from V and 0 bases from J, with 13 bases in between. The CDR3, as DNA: TGTGCCATCAGTGAGTTCGGCCCAGGGAGCTCTGGAAACACCATATATTTT. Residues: CAISEFGPGSSGNTIYF.

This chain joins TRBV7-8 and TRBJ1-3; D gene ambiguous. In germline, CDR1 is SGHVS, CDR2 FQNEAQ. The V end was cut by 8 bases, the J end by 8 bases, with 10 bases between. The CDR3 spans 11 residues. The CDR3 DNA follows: TGTGCCAGCGGGAATTTATACACCATATATTTT. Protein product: CASGNLYTIYF.

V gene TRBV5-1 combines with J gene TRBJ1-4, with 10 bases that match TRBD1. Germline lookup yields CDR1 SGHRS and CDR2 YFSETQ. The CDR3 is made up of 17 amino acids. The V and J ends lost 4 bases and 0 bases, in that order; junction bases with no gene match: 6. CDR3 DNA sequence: TGCGCCAGCAGCCCGGACAGGGGGACGCCAACTAATGAAAAACTGTTTTTT. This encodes CASSPDRGTPTNEKLFF.

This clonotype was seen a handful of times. The CDR3 DNA reads as TGCAGTGCCACTTCGACAGGGGGTCCCTCCTACGAGCAGTACTTC. Translated: CSATSTGGPSYEQYF. The chain has TRBV20-1 and TRBJ2-7; 9 bases map to TRBD1. In germline, CDR1 is DFQATT, CDR2 SNEGSKA (reference sequence). The junction had 9 bases not matched to a gene; V was cut back by 6 bases and J by 0 bases. The CDR3 extends over 15 amino acids.

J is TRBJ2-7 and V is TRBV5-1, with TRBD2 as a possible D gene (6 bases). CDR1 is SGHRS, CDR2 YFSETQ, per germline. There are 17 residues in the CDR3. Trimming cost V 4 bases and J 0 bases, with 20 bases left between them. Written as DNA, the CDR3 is TGCGCCAGCAGCCCCACGACTAGGGGCAAGGACTCCTACGAGCAGTACTTC. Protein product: CASSPTTRGKDSYEQYF.

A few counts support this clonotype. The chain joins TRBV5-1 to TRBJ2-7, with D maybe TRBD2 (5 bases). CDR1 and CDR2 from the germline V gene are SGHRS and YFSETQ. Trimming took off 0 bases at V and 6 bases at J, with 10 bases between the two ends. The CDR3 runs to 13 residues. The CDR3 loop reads CASSLGRGSEQYF. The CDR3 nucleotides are TGCGCCAGCAGCTTGGGTCGGGGATCCGAGCAGTACTTC.

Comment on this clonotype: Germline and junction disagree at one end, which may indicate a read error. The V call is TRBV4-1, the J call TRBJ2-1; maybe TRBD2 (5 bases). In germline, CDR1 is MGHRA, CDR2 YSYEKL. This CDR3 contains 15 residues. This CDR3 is CAGSNSVGEYNEQFF. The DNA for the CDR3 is TGCGCCGGCAGCAACAGCGTTGGGGAGTACAATGAGCAGTTCTTC.

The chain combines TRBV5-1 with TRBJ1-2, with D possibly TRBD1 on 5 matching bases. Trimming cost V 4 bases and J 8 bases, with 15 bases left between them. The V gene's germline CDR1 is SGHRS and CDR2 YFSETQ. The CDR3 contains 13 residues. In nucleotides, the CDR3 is TGCGCCAGCAGCCCGGGAGGGGACGGCGGCTACACCTTC. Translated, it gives CASSPGGDGGYTF.

CDR3 nucleotides: TGTGCCAGCAGTTTCTTCCTTCTCGAGCAGTACTTC. Protein product: CASSFFLLEQYF. The V and J genes are TRBV28 and TRBJ2-7; unclear D gene. Trimming shortened V by 3 bases and J by 6 bases, and 9 bases separated the two germline ends. CDR1 is MDHEN and CDR2 is SYDVKM in the germline V gene. CDR3 length: 12 residues. Drawing the rest from reference TRBV28 and TRBJ2-7, the complete variable domain is DVKVTQSSRYLVKRTGEKVFLECVQDMDHENMFWYRQDPGLGLRLIYFSYDVKMKEKGDIPEGYSVSREKKERFSLILESASTNQTSMYLCASSFFLLEQYFGPGTRLTVT.

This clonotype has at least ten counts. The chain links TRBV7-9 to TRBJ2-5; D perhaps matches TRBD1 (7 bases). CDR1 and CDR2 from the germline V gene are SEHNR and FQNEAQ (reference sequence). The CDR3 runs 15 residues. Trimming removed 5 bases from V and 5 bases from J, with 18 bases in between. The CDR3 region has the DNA TGTGCCAGCAGCCCCCGACAGGGACTGGTGGAGACCCAGTACTTC. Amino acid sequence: CASSPRQGLVETQYF.

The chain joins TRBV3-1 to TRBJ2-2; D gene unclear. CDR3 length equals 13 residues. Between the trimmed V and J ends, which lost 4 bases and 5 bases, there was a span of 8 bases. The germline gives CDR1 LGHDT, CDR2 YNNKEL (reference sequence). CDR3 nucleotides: TGTGCCAGCAGCCGGGAAGGTACCGGGGAGCTGTTTTTT. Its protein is CASSREGTGELFF.

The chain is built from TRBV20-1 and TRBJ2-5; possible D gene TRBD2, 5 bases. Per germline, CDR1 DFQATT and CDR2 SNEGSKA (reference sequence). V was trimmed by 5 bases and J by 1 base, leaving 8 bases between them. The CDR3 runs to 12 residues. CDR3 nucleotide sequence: TGCAGTGCTGACTATATCCAAGAGACCCAGTACTTC. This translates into CSADYIQETQYF.

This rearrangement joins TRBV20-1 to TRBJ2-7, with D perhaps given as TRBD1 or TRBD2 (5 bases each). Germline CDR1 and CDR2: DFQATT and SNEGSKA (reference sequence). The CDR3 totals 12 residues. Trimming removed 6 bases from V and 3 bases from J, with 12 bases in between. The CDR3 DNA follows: TGCAGTGCCAACCTTGGGGGCTACGAGCAGTACTTC. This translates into CSANLGGYEQYF.

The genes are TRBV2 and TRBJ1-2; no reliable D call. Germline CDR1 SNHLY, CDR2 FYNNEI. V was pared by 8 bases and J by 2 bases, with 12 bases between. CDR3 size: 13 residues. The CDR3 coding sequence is TGTGCCAGCGGCGGGGTAATCAACTATGGCTACACCTTC. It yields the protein CASGGVINYGYTF.

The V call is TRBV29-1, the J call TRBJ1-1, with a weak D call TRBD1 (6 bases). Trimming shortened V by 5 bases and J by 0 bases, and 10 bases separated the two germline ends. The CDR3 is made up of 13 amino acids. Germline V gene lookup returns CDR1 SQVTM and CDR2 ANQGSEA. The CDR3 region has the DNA TGCAGCGTTTACGGGGGCTTGAACACTGAAGCTTTCTTT. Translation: CSVYGGLNTEAFF.

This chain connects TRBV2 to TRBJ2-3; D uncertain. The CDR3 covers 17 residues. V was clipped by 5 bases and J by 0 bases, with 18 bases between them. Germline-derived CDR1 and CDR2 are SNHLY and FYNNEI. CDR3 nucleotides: TGTGCCAGCAGTCCATTCTCCAAGACGACTAGCACAGATACGCAGTATTTT. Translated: CASSPFSKTTSTDTQYF.

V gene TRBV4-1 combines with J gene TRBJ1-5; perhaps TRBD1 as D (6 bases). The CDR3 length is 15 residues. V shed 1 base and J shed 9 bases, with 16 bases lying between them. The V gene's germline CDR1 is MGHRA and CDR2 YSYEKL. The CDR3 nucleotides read TGCGCCAGCAGCCAAGTAGCAGGGGATCCATGGCCCCAGCATTTT. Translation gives CASSQVAGDPWPQHF.

This chain's CDR3 is CSVGDTGSGQYF. CDR3 DNA: TGCAGCGTTGGGGATACAGGGTCCGGGCAGTACTTC. This rearrangement joins TRBV29-1 to TRBJ2-7, with D tentatively TRBD1 (6 bases). Germline V gene sequence: CDR1 SQVTM, CDR2 ANQGSEA. V was pared by 4 bases and J by 9 bases, with 16 bases between. The CDR3 runs to 12 residues.

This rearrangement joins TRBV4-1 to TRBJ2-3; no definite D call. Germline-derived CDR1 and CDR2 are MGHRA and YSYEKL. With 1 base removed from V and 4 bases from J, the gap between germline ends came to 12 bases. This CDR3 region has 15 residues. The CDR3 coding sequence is TGCGCCAGCAGCCAAGGGGTAGCTTGGGCAGATACGCAGTATTTT. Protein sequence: CASSQGVAWADTQYF.